Listed below are T cell receptor beta chains from one sample, sequenced in a study of Ad26.COV2.S vaccination and SARS-CoV-2 variants. TCRdb keeps only in-frame clones here, not all; method: immunoSEQ multiplex PCR. The data hold some 450,000 clones, with 90% observed a single time. Sample: peripheral blood, taken in a trial of Ad26.COV2.S vaccine versus placebo. The receptors stem from a person aged 18-65 years who received the Ad26.COV2.S COVID-19 vaccine or a placebo. Each CDR3 is given with its conserved first and last residue. Fields, in order: D gene, clone size, J gene, V gene, CDR3 protein, CDR3 DNA. A D gene is named only where the DNA matches it firmly. Where a row states a size, it is once, few, many or the class of an expanded clone; other rows omit it.

d_call: -
clone_size: -
j_call: TRBJ2-2
v_call: TRBV7-2
cdr3_aa: CASSLGLEGTGELFF
cdr3_nt: TGTGCCAGCAGCTTGGGTCTAGAGGGCACCGGGGAGCTGTTTTTT

d_call: -
clone_size: -
j_call: TRBJ1-6
v_call: TRBV27
cdr3_aa: CASSLGVYGSPLHF
cdr3_nt: TGTGCCAGCAGTTTGGGAGTCTACGGTTCACCCCTCCACTTT

d_call: -
clone_size: -
j_call: TRBJ2-1
v_call: TRBV19
cdr3_aa: CASSLQGSYNEQFF
cdr3_nt: TGTGCCAGTAGTCTGCAGGGTTCCTACAATGAGCAGTTCTTC

d_call: TRBD2
clone_size: -
j_call: TRBJ2-3
v_call: TRBV7-9
cdr3_aa: CASSGTRTSTDTQYF
cdr3_nt: TGTGCCAGCAGCGGGACTAGAACTAGCACAGATACGCAGTATTTT

d_call: TRBD1
clone_size: -
j_call: TRBJ2-7
v_call: TRBV28
cdr3_aa: CASSPGQGAMYEQYF
cdr3_nt: TGTGCCAGCAGTCCCGGACAGGGGGCTATGTACGAGCAGTACTTC

d_call: -
clone_size: -
j_call: TRBJ2-1
v_call: TRBV10-3
cdr3_aa: CANSRRSLAYNEQFF
cdr3_nt: TGTGCCAACAGCCGTCGGAGCCTAGCCTACAATGAGCAGTTCTTC

d_call: -
clone_size: -
j_call: TRBJ1-2
v_call: TRBV13
cdr3_aa: CASSLIRGYGYTF
cdr3_nt: TGTGCCAGCAGCTTAATTCGGGGCTATGGCTACACCTTC

d_call: -
clone_size: -
j_call: TRBJ2-6
v_call: TRBV4-2
cdr3_aa: CASSPRIDRIYSGANVLTF
cdr3_nt: TGTGCCAGCAGCCCGAGAATTGACAGGATCTACTCTGGGGCCAACGTCCTGACTTTC

d_call: TRBD1
clone_size: -
j_call: TRBJ1-2
v_call: TRBV29-1
cdr3_aa: CSVEDQDRGYGYTF
cdr3_nt: TGCAGCGTTGAAGACCAGGACAGGGGGTACGGCTACACCTTC

d_call: TRBD1
clone_size: few
j_call: TRBJ1-6
v_call: TRBV28
cdr3_aa: CASSPGQGPESPLHF
cdr3_nt: TGTGCCAGCAGCCCGGGACAGGGTCCGGAATCACCCCTCCACTTT

d_call: -
clone_size: -
j_call: TRBJ2-3
v_call: TRBV7-6
cdr3_aa: CASSLAKGGGEGTDTQYF
cdr3_nt: TGTGCCAGCAGCTTAGCGAAGGGTGGAGGGGAGGGCACAGATACGCAGTATTTT

d_call: TRBD1
clone_size: -
j_call: TRBJ1-4
v_call: TRBV4-2
cdr3_aa: CASSQDGQGSTNEKLFF
cdr3_nt: TGTGCCAGCAGCCAAGACGGACAGGGGTCAACTAATGAAAAACTGTTTTTT

d_call: TRBD1
clone_size: -
j_call: TRBJ1-2
v_call: TRBV24-1
cdr3_aa: CATSDSGTGDYGYTF
cdr3_nt: TGTGCCACCAGTGATTCCGGGACAGGGGACTATGGCTACACCTTC

d_call: TRBD2
clone_size: once
j_call: TRBJ2-7
v_call: TRBV5-4
cdr3_aa: CASSPAGGDYEQYF
cdr3_nt: TGTGCCAGCAGCCCGGCCGGGGGGGACTACGAGCAGTACTTC

d_call: TRBD2
clone_size: -
j_call: TRBJ2-7
v_call: TRBV10-3
cdr3_aa: CATLLAGGYEQYF
cdr3_nt: TGTGCCACCCTTCTGGCGGGGGGCTACGAGCAGTACTTC

d_call: TRBD1
clone_size: -
j_call: TRBJ2-2
v_call: TRBV5-1
cdr3_aa: CASSLAFTGQGENAGELFF
cdr3_nt: TGCGCCAGCAGCTTGGCCTTTACGGGACAGGGGGAGAACGCCGGGGAGCTGTTTTTT

d_call: -
clone_size: -
j_call: TRBJ2-7
v_call: TRBV19
cdr3_aa: CASSMAHHPYEQYF
cdr3_nt: TGTGCCAGTAGTATGGCTCACCATCCCTACGAGCAGTACTTC

d_call: TRBD1
clone_size: -
j_call: TRBJ2-1
v_call: TRBV5-1
cdr3_aa: CASSLSLRGHNEQFF
cdr3_nt: TGCGCCAGCAGCTTGTCTCTCAGGGGGCACAATGAGCAGTTCTTC

d_call: -
clone_size: -
j_call: TRBJ2-2
v_call: TRBV11-1
cdr3_aa: CASSLVRDTYTGELFF
cdr3_nt: TGTGCCAGCAGCTTAGTTCGGGACACCTACACCGGGGAGCTGTTTTTT

d_call: -
clone_size: -
j_call: TRBJ1-5
v_call: TRBV29-1
cdr3_aa: CSVELGGNQPQHF
cdr3_nt: TGCAGCGTTGAGTTGGGGGGGAATCAGCCCCAGCATTTT

d_call: -
clone_size: -
j_call: TRBJ2-4
v_call: TRBV4-1
cdr3_aa: CASSQEEGASGDIQYF
cdr3_nt: TGCGCCAGCAGCCAAGAGGAGGGGGCGAGTGGGGACATTCAGTACTTC

d_call: TRBD2
clone_size: -
j_call: TRBJ2-5
v_call: TRBV15
cdr3_aa: CATSRPGGPPYQETQYF
cdr3_nt: TGTGCCACCAGCAGGCCGGGGGGTCCTCCGTACCAAGAGACCCAGTACTTC

d_call: TRBD1
clone_size: -
j_call: TRBJ2-3
v_call: TRBV5-6
cdr3_aa: CASSLPGTGGDAYTDTQYF
cdr3_nt: TGTGCCAGCAGCTTGCCCGGGACAGGGGGCGATGCATACACAGATACGCAGTATTTT

d_call: -
clone_size: -
j_call: TRBJ2-3
v_call: TRBV7-3
cdr3_aa: CASSLRPSDYSGTDTQYF
cdr3_nt: TGTGCCAGCAGCTTAAGGCCCTCCGACTACTCAGGCACAGATACGCAGTATTTT

d_call: -
clone_size: -
j_call: TRBJ2-7
v_call: TRBV4-3
cdr3_aa: CASSQEVGGPLGEQYF
cdr3_nt: TGCGCCAGCAGCCAAGAAGTTGGCGGGCCCTTAGGCGAGCAGTACTTC

d_call: -
clone_size: -
j_call: TRBJ1-1
v_call: TRBV7-9
cdr3_aa: CASSDGLSLQAFF
cdr3_nt: TGTGCCAGCAGCGACGGACTGAGCCTTCAAGCTTTCTTT

d_call: TRBD1
clone_size: -
j_call: TRBJ1-2
v_call: TRBV5-4
cdr3_aa: CASSLAEGASGYTF
cdr3_nt: TGTGCCAGCAGCTTGGCCGAGGGGGCTTCTGGCTACACCTTC

d_call: -
clone_size: -
j_call: TRBJ1-5
v_call: TRBV18
cdr3_aa: CASSPGGNQPQHF
cdr3_nt: TGTGCCAGCTCACCAGGGGGTAATCAGCCCCAGCATTTT

d_call: TRBD2
clone_size: -
j_call: TRBJ2-1
v_call: TRBV7-9
cdr3_aa: CASSRETSGTWNEQFF
cdr3_nt: TGTGCCAGCAGCAGGGAGACTAGCGGGACGTGGAATGAGCAGTTCTTC

d_call: -
clone_size: -
j_call: TRBJ2-7
v_call: TRBV28
cdr3_aa: CASSPGSSYEQYF
cdr3_nt: TGTGCCAGCAGTCCAGGGTCTTCCTACGAGCAGTACTTC